The 32 T cell receptor beta chains listed next were all sequenced from one sample in a study of blood T cell repertoires in COVID-19. Using immunoSEQ multiplex PCR, the repertoire was profiled, and TCRdb retains in-frame clones only, with some absent. This sample carries some 370,000 clones, roughly 86% of them seen once, and the ten largest clones take 10%. Sequencing was done on a sample of peripheral blood. These receptors came from a woman in her twenties or thirties with COVID-19, enrolled during active disease.

The rearrangement uses TRBV24-1 and TRBJ2-1, with a weak D call TRBD1 (5 bases). This CDR3 has 15 amino acids. CDR1 is KGHDR and CDR2 is SFDVKD in the germline V gene. The V and J ends lost 5 bases and 7 bases respectively, with 17 bases between them. The CDR3 region has the DNA TGTGCCACCAGTGCCCATGACCAGGGAAGGAATGAGCAGTTCTTC. Translation gives CATSAHDQGRNEQFF.

The gene calls are TRBV3-1 (or the pseudogene TRBV3-2) and TRBJ2-7; 9 bases align to TRBD2. The CDR3 spans 17 residues. Trimming at V came to 2 bases and at J to 4 bases, leaving 12 bases not matched to a gene. Germline V gene data show CDR1 as LGHDT and CDR2 as YNNKEL (reference sequence). In DNA, the CDR3 is TGTGCCAGCAGCCAAAAAATGTCGGCTAGCGGGGTTTACGAGCAGTACTTC. It yields the protein CASSQKMSASGVYEQYF.

CDR3: CASRPTSTNEQFF. The CDR3 DNA sequence: TGTGCCAGCAGACCAACTAGTACGAATGAGCAGTTCTTC. The chain joins TRBV5-4 to TRBJ2-1, with D perhaps matching TRBD2 (5 bases). Trimming shortened V by 5 bases and J by 7 bases, and 13 bases separated the two germline ends. CDR3 length equals 13 residues. In germline, CDR1 is SGHNT, CDR2 YYREEE (reference sequence).

This clone was found once. The rearrangement links TRBV29-1 to TRBJ2-3, with 14 bases that match TRBD2. Trimming took 7 bases from V and 6 from J; bases not matched to a gene: 9. The germline CDR1 and CDR2 sequences are SQVTM and ANQGSEA. The CDR3 spans 15 residues. The CDR3 DNA is TGCAGCGCCTACGGGACTAGCGGGAGAGGTGATACGCAGTATTTT. It encodes CSAYGTSGRGDTQYF.

The rearrangement links TRBV27 to TRBJ1-5; D gene uncertain. The germline CDR1 and CDR2 sequences are MNHEY and SMNVEV (reference sequence). The CDR3 runs 15 residues. With 8 bases removed from V and 7 bases from J, the gap between germline ends came to 21 bases. The chain's CDR3 is CASRTAFPSQQPQHF. The CDR3 DNA reads TGTGCCAGCCGCACGGCCTTTCCTAGCCAGCAGCCCCAGCATTTT.

The CDR3 spells CTSNHPARGLGETQYF. The DNA of the CDR3 is TGCACCAGCAATCACCCCGCCCGCGGGTTGGGGGAGACCCAGTACTTC. The chain has TRBV1 and TRBJ2-5; the table's D call, TRBD2, has no DNA check behind it. TRBV1 is listed as a pseudogene. The CDR3 is made up of 16 amino acids.

The rearrangement uses TRBV2 and TRBJ1-1; D not certain. Germline V gene sequence: CDR1 SNHLY, CDR2 FYNNEI. The CDR3 extends over 11 amino acids. V lost 11 bases and J lost 1, with 8 bases in between. The DNA for the CDR3 is TGTGCCGGAGGTCGGAACACTGAAGCTTTCTTT. This codes for CAGGRNTEAFF.

This rearrangement joins TRBV4-1 to TRBJ2-5; 7 bases match TRBD2. The ends lost 1 base at V and 7 bases at J; junction bases unmatched: 9. Germline V gene data show CDR1 as MGHRA and CDR2 as YSYEKL. This CDR3 comprises 15 residues. DNA of the CDR3: TGCGCCAGCAGCCAAGGGGGAGGACTAGAAGGGACCCAGTACTTC. It is translated as CASSQGGGLEGTQYF.

The V and J genes are TRBV10-2 and TRBJ2-1, with a weak D call TRBD2 (6 bases). Germline CDR1 WSHSY, CDR2 SAAADI. V lost 0 bases and J 11 bases, leaving 8 bases between the germline ends. The CDR3 has 12 residues. CDR3 in DNA: TGCGCCAGCAGTGAGTCTAGCGGACAGCAGTTCTTC. This translates into CASSESSGQQFF.

V is TRBV29-1 and J is TRBJ2-1, with unresolved D. Between the trimmed V and J ends, which lost 1 base and 8 bases, there was a span of 12 bases. Germline V lookup: CDR1 SQVTM, CDR2 ANQGSEA. The CDR3 has 13 residues. This CDR3 reads CSVEGTVLDEQFF. The CDR3 DNA reads as TGCAGCGTTGAAGGTACTGTTCTGGATGAGCAGTTCTTC.

The chain links TRBV24-1 to TRBJ2-1, with TRBD2 matching 10 bases. The CDR3 extends over 16 amino acids. The germline CDR1 and CDR2 sequences are KGHDR and SFDVKD. Trimming removed 5 bases from V and 5 bases from J; junction bases left unmatched: 8. CDR3 in DNA: TGTGCCACCAGTGGGGAAGGGCTAGCGGGAGACAATGAGCAGTTCTTC. It translates to CATSGEGLAGDNEQFF.

The chain is built from TRBV12-5 and TRBJ2-1; no reliable D call. Deletions cut 6 bases from V and 9 bases from J, with 12 bases between. The germline gives CDR1 LGHNT, CDR2 FRNRAP. The CDR3 spans 12 residues. The CDR3, as DNA: TGTGCTAGTGGGCTAGGCCCCGGTGAGCAGTTCTTC. It is translated as CASGLGPGEQFF.

This clone was seen once. V is TRBV5-4 and J is TRBJ1-2; no clear D. The germline CDR1 and CDR2 sequences are SGHNT and YYREEE (reference sequence). The V end lost 2 bases, the J end lost 5 bases, and 7 bases lay between the germline ends. There are 12 residues in the CDR3. CDR3 sequence: CASSFGLYGYTF. The CDR3 DNA reads TGTGCCAGCAGCTTTGGCCTTTATGGCTACACCTTC. The whole variable domain, remainder taken from reference TRBV5-4 and TRBJ1-2, is ETGVTQSPTHLIKTRGQQVTLRCSSQSGHNTVSWYQQALGQGPQFIFQYYREEENGRGNFPPRFSGLQFPNYSSELNVNALELDDSALYLCASSFGLYGYTFGSGTRLTVV.

The CDR3 DNA reads as TGTGCCAGCAGCTTGGGAGCGTGGACCGGGGAGCTGTTTTTT. As protein: CASSLGAWTGELFF. The chain is built from TRBV5-6 and TRBJ2-2, with D unclear. V lost 0 bases and J 5 bases, leaving 8 bases between the germline ends. The CDR3 runs 14 residues. Germline V gene sequence: CDR1 SGHDT, CDR2 YYEEEE.

The rearrangement links TRBV6-5 to TRBJ2-2; D uncertain. This CDR3 comprises 15 residues. Trimming removed 5 bases at V and 3 bases at J, with 13 bases between. Germline lookup yields CDR1 MNHEY and CDR2 SVGAGI. The CDR3 loop reads CASSPGDSDTGELFF. In nucleotides, the CDR3 is TGTGCCAGCAGTCCCGGAGATTCGGACACCGGGGAGCTGTTTTTT.

The V call is TRBV2, the J call TRBJ2-2; 8 bases are shared with TRBD2. The CDR3 extends over 15 amino acids. The trim removed 6 bases at V and 7 bases at J, leaving 10 bases unmatched. Germline V CDR1 and CDR2: SNHLY, FYNNEI. The CDR3 protein is CASRGGLAGGGELFF. CDR3 bases: TGTGCCAGCAGGGGTGGGCTAGCGGGCGGCGGGGAGCTGTTTTTT.

The gene calls are TRBV6-5 and TRBJ2-3; D perhaps matches TRBD1 (6 bases). Germline values: CDR1 MNHEY, CDR2 SVGAGI. V was cut by 8 bases and J by 0 bases, with 12 bases left in between. CDR3 size: 14 residues. CDR3 protein: CASRTAFSTDTQYF. DNA for the CDR3: TGTGCCAGCCGGACAGCCTTTAGCACAGATACGCAGTATTTT.

The rearrangement uses TRBV29-1 and TRBJ1-2; 7 nucleotides line up with TRBD1. The germline V gene encodes CDR1 SQVTM and CDR2 ANQGSEA. The CDR3 has 13 residues. Trimming at V came to 7 bases and at J to 0 bases, leaving 5 bases not matched to a gene. CDR3 protein: CSGTGGSNYGYTF. For the CDR3, the DNA is TGCAGCGGGACAGGAGGGTCTAACTATGGCTACACCTTC.

CDR3 DNA sequence: TGTGCCACCAGCAGTAGATTAGCGTACGAGCAGTACTTC. Encoded protein: CATSSRLAYEQYF. The chain uses TRBV15 and TRBJ2-7, with a possible D match to TRBD2 (5 bases). The CDR3 runs 13 residues. Germline V gene lookup returns CDR1 LNHNV and CDR2 YYDKDF (reference sequence). V lost 3 bases, J lost 4 bases, and 10 bases lay in between.

This chain uses TRBV4-2 with TRBJ1-2; 7 nucleotides line up with TRBD1. The CDR3 is 15 residues long. Per germline, CDR1 LGHNA and CDR2 YNFKEQ. The V segment lost 6 bases and the J segment 2 bases; nucleotides outside the gene matches: 9. CDR3 amino acids: CASSRVEGANYGYTF. CDR3 bases: TGTGCCAGCAGTCGAGTAGAGGGGGCAAACTATGGCTACACCTTC.

This chain connects TRBV5-1 to TRBJ2-7; the D gene is possibly TRBD1 (6 bases). The ends were cut back, 4 bases at V and 3 bases at J, with 11 bases in the middle. Per germline, CDR1 SGHRS and CDR2 YFSETQ. The CDR3 has 13 residues. The CDR3 nucleotides read TGCGCCAGCAGCCGGGACACCTACTACGAGCAGTACTTC. Amino acid sequence: CASSRDTYYEQYF.

V is TRBV24-1 and J is TRBJ2-1, with TRBD2 matching over 8 bases. Germline lookup yields CDR1 KGHDR and CDR2 SFDVKD. V shed 4 bases, J shed 9 bases, and the junction held 13 bases outside the gene matches. CDR3 length: 16 residues. The CDR3 loop is CATSDRAGASVGEQFF. CDR3 sequence (DNA): TGTGCCACCAGTGACAGAGCGGGAGCCTCGGTCGGTGAGCAGTTCTTC.

Regarding this clone: At the DNA level, this CDR3 is encoded by other sequences in the same sample as well. The chain links TRBV7-2 to TRBJ1-2; D is unclear. The germline V gene encodes CDR1 SGHTA and CDR2 FQGNSA. CDR3 size: 13 residues. With 0 bases removed from V and 0 bases from J, the gap between germline ends came to 2 bases. CDR3 loop: CASSLATNYGYTF. The CDR3 DNA sequence: TGTGCCAGCAGCTTAGCCACTAACTATGGCTACACCTTC.

This chain uses TRBV7-9 with TRBJ2-7, with D tentatively TRBD2 (5 bases). V was clipped by 2 bases and J by 3 bases, with 11 bases between them. Per the germline V gene, CDR1 is SEHNR and CDR2 is FQNEAQ (reference sequence). CDR3 length: 14 amino acids. The CDR3 loop reads CASSLRTPLYEQYF. In DNA, the CDR3 is TGTGCCAGCAGCTTAAGGACTCCACTCTACGAGCAGTACTTC.

The chain employs TRBV7-2 and TRBJ2-3, with D maybe TRBD2 (7 bases). The germline gives CDR1 SGHTA, CDR2 FQGNSA. The CDR3 is 14 amino acids. With 5 bases removed from V and 2 bases from J, the gap between germline ends came to 11 bases. The CDR3 here is CASSRGAATDTQYF. CDR3 sequence (DNA): TGTGCCAGCAGCCGGGGGGCAGCCACAGATACGCAGTATTTT.

The rearrangement joins TRBV19 to TRBJ1-2, with D uncertain. V was cut by 2 bases and J by 4 bases, with 8 bases left in between. The CDR3 runs to 13 residues. Per the germline V gene, CDR1 is LNHDA and CDR2 is SQIVND (reference sequence). Written as DNA, the CDR3 is TGTGCCAGTAGTATATCGGTGCCCTATGGCTACACCTTC. It encodes CASSISVPYGYTF.

The V and J genes are TRBV4-3 and TRBJ2-1; D is ambiguous. V lost 0 bases to trimming and J lost 7 bases, with 13 bases between them. Per the germline V gene, CDR1 is LGHNA and CDR2 is YSLEER. The CDR3 runs to 15 residues. The CDR3, as DNA: TGCGCCAGCAGCCAAGACTTAGCTGTACCGAATGAGCAGTTCTTC. This encodes CASSQDLAVPNEQFF.

The chain has TRBV27 and TRBJ1-4; TRBD1 agrees at 10 bases. The CDR3 is 16 residues long. CDR1 MNHEY and CDR2 SMNVEV come from the germline V gene (reference sequence). Germline trimming cut 0 bases from V and 6 bases from J; bases unmatched to any gene: 4. The CDR3 coding sequence is TGTGCCAGCAGTTTATCGACAGGGGGCGCTCATGAAAAACTGTTTTTT. The encoded protein is CASSLSTGGAHEKLFF.

The chain carries TRBV30 and TRBJ2-6; TRBD2 matches at 7 bases. CDR3 length equals 17 residues. Trimming cost V 0 bases and J 0 bases; bases outside gene matches: 5. Per germline, CDR1 GTSNPN and CDR2 SVGIG (reference sequence). CDR3 nucleotides: TGTGCCTGGAGTGTGGGGGGGAGTTTCTCTGGGGCCAACGTCCTGACTTTC. Protein sequence: CAWSVGGSFSGANVLTF. Supplemented by reference TRBV30 and TRBJ2-6, the full variable domain reads SQTIHQWPATLVQPVGSPLSLECTVEGTSNPNLYWYRQAAGRGLQLLFYSVGIGQISSEVPQNLSASRPQDRQFILSSKKLLLSDSGFYLCAWSVGGSFSGANVLTFGAGSRLTVL.

The chain combines TRBV5-1 with TRBJ1-3; 9 bases match TRBD1. Per the germline V gene, CDR1 is SGHRS and CDR2 is YFSETQ. With 7 bases clipped from V and 4 bases from J, the junction kept 6 bases outside the gene matches. The CDR3 contains 14 residues. The CDR3 nucleotides read TGCGCCAGCTCTCCGGACAGGGGAGGAAACACCATATATTTT. It translates to CASSPDRGGNTIYF.

The rearrangement links TRBV7-9 to TRBJ1-2; D gene unclear. Trimming took 3 bases from V and 6 from J, leaving 8 bases between them. From germline, CDR1 is SEHNR and CDR2 FQNEAQ (reference sequence). This CDR3 is built from 12 residues. The CDR3 loop reads CASSFAADGYTF. In DNA, the CDR3 is TGTGCCAGCAGCTTTGCGGCGGATGGCTACACCTTC.

The rearrangement links TRBV7-2 to TRBJ1-4; D gene ambiguous. V was pared by 2 bases and J by 8 bases, with 12 bases between. This CDR3 is 14 amino acids long. Germline V gene data show CDR1 as SGHTA and CDR2 as FQGNSA. The CDR3 loop reads CASSLSAGGEKLFF. The DNA for the CDR3 is TGTGCCAGCAGCTTAAGCGCGGGAGGGGAAAAACTGTTTTTT.